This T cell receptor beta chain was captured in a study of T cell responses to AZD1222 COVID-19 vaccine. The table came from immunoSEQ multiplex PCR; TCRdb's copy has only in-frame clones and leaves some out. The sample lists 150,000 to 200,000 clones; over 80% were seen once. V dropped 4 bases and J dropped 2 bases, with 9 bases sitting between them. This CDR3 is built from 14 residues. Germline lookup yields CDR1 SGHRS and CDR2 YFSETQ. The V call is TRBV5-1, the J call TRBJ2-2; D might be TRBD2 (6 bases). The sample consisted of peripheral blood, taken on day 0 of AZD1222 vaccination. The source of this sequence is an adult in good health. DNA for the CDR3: TGCGCCAGCAGCAGGCGGGAAAACACCGGGGAGCTGTTTTTT. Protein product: CASSRRENTGELFF.